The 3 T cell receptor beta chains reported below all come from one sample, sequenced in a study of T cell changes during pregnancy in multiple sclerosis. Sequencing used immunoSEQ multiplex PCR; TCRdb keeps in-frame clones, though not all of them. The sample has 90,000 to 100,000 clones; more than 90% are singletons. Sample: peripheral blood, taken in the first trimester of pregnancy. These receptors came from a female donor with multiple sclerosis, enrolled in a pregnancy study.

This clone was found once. The CDR3 sequence: CASNDQGTEAFF. The DNA for the CDR3 is TGTGCCAGCAACGATCAGGGGACTGAAGCTTTCTTT. J is TRBJ1-1 and V is TRBV5-4, with D possibly being TRBD1 (6 bases). The CDR3 runs 12 residues. The V end was cut by 6 bases, the J end by 5 bases, with 11 bases between. The germline V gene has CDR1 SGHNT and CDR2 YYREEE (reference sequence).

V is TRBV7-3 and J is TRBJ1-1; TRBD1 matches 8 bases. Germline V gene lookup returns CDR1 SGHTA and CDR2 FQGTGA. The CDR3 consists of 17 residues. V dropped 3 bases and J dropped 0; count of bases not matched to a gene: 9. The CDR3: CASSFWTGMTLNTEAFF. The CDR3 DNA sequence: TGTGCCAGCAGCTTTTGGACAGGGATGACCTTGAACACTGAAGCTTTCTTT. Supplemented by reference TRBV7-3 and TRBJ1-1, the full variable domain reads GAGVSQTPSNKVTEKGKYVELRCDPISGHTALYWYRQSLGQGPEFLIYFQGTGAADDSGLPNDRFFAVRPEGSVSTLKIQRTERGDSAVYLCASSFWTGMTLNTEAFFGQGTRLTVV.

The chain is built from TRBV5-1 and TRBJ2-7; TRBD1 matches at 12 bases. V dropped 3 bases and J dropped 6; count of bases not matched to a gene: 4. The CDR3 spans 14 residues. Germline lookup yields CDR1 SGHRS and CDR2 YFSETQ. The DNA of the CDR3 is TGCGCCAGCAGCTCCGGGACAGGGGGCGGCGAGCAGTACTTC. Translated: CASSSGTGGGEQYF.